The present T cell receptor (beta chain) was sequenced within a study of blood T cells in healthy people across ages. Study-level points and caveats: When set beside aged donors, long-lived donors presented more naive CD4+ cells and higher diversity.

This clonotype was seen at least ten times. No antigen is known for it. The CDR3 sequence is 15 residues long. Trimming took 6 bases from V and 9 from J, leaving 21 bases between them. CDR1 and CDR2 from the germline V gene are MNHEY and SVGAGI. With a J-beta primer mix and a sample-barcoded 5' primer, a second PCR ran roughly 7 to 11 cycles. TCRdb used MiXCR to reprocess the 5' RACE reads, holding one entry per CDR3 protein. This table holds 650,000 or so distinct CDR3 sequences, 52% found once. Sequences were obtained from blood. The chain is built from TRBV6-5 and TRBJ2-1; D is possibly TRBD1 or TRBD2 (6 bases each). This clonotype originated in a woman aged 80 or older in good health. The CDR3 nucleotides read TGTGCCAGCAGCACGGACACAGGGACTTCTGGTGAGCAGTTCTTC. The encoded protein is CASSTDTGTSGEQFF.